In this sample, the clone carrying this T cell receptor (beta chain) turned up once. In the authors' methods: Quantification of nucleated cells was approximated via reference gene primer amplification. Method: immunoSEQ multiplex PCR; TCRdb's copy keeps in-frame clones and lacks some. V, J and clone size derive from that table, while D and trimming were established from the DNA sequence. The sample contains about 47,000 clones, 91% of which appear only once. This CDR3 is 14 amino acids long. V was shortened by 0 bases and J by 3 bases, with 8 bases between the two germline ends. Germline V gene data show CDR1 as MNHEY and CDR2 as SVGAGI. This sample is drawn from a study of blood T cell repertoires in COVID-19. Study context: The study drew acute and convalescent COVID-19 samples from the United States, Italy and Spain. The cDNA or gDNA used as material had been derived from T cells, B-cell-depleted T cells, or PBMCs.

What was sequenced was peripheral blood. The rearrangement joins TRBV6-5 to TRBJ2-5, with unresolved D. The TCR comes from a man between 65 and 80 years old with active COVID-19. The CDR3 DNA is TGTGCCAGCAGTTACTCATCACAAGAAGAGACCCAGTACTTC. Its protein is CASSYSSQEETQYF.